This TCR beta chain was observed in a study of blood T cell repertoires in COVID-19. Germline assignment: CDR1 SGHNT and CDR2 YYREEE (reference sequence). Trimming stripped 3 bases from V and 6 bases from J, with 5 bases between. This CDR3 is 11 amino acids long. Sequenced by immunoSEQ multiplex PCR; TCRdb stores in-frame clones only, minus some. The sample records roughly 77,000 clones, 76% being singletons. As regards this clone: The same CDR3 arises from other DNA sequences in this sample as well.

This chain joins TRBV5-4 and TRBJ2-3; D remains ambiguous. The TCR originated in a man between 60 and 75 years old with COVID-19, enrolled during active disease. The sequenced sample was peripheral blood. The CDR3 region has the DNA TGTGCCAGCAGCTGGGCGGATACGCAGTATTTT. It yields the protein CASSWADTQYF.